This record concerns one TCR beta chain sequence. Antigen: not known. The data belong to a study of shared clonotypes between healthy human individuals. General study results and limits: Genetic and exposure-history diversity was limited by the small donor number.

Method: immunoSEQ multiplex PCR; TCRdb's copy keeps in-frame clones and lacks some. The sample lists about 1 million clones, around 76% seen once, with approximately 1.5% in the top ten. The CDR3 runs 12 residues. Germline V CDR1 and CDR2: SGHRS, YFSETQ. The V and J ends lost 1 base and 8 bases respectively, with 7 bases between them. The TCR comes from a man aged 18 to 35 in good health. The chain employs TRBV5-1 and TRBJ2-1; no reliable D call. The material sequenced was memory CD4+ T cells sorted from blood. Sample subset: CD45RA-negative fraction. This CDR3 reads CASSLQRDEQFF. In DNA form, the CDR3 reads TGCGCCAGCAGCTTGCAAAGGGATGAGCAGTTCTTC.